This TCR beta chain was retrieved from a study of T cell repertoires in cytomegalovirus infection. About the research overall: Matching HLA type and CMV infection were both indicated by public TCR beta signatures. Whole-study results and caveats: Accumulated public TCR beta family frequency recognized individuals carrying CMV together with the relevant HLA. Across the ex vivo response, the dominant clonotypes were HLA-C-restricted CMV-specific TCR beta clonotypes.

A single record per CDR3 protein comes from TCRdb applying MiXCR to the reads. The profile covers fewer than 250,000 distinct CDR3 sequences, with roughly an eighth appearing a single time and 1.5% to 2% taken by the ten largest. V lost 4 bases, J lost 2 bases, and 6 bases lay in between. Looked up from germline, CDR1 is LNHDA and CDR2 is SQIVND (reference sequence). This CDR3 region has 13 residues. This clonotype has ten or more counts. Its antigen remains unknown. The source material was PBMCs. The chain is built from TRBV19 and TRBJ1-3; no clear D gene. The sequence was collected from a human donor in good health (CMV status not recorded). Some clones in this sample may be carry-over from other donors' samples. Here the CDR3 reads CASSSGPGNTIYF. CDR3 sequence (DNA): TGTGCCAGTAGTAGTGGCCCTGGAAACACCATATATTTT.